This record looks at one TCR beta chain sequence and its context. It has no known antigen specificity. Per-base quality was not reported, and no clone a single base away is much larger than it. The CDR3 runs 13 residues from the cysteine to the phenylalanine. Kept here is only the CDR3 DNA, which spans 39 bases and is read in frame from base 1. The germline ends are 8 bases apart after V is trimmed by 0 bases and J by 4 bases. CDR1 and CDR2, per the germline V gene, are SGDLS and YYNGEE. TCRbeta CDR3 regions were amplified from genomic DNA by means of the immunoSEQ Assay, a bias-controlled multiplex PCR. Regarding the original processing steps: The number of nucleated cells in each sample was estimated from the amplification of reference gene primers within the assay. To quantify the absolute abundance of each unique TCRbeta CDR3 rearrangement, sequence reads were collapsed and filtered. For each sample, productive Simpson clonality was calculated by taking the square root of Simpson's diversity index across productive rearrangements. In its TCRdb copy, this immuneACCESS table keeps in-frame sequences only and misses some clones. Where compared with another copy, unresolved V genes explain less than half of these, and the others have no known cause. That table gives V, J and clone size, and the DNA gave D and trimming. The sample has about 360,000 clones on record, around 80% of them singletons. About 3% of the sample is taken by the ten largest.

This sample stems from a study of blood T cell repertoires in COVID-19 (TCRdb year 2020). Turning to the overall study: The collaborator samples originated in the United States, Italy and Spain and spanned the acute and convalescent phases of COVID-19. Subjects who had been exposed to COVID-19, were actively infected with it, or had recovered from it provided the deeply sampled blood TCRbeta repertoires that made up the dataset. Samples were obtained from the ongoing ImmuneRACE study (first 160 participants) and from over 1,000 subjects provided by 6 global collaborators. The repertoires were released in a freely available public database intended as a resource for research on the immune response to SARS-CoV-2. Where available, HLA class I and class II types were obtained from metadata supplied by the sample provider rather than from assay-based typing. Sample metadata almost always included a de-identified subject ID, COVID-19 status, age in years and sex. The prospective study material was composed of cDNA or gDNA derived from T cells, B-cell-depleted T cells, or PBMCs. What the research found in general, with its limitations: How much clinical and demographic metadata was included differed by source and by participant, and the metadata was provided uncurated.

The collaborating institutions used their own protocols to collect whole blood in K2EDTA tubes. For TCRbeta analysis, collaborator samples were shipped as frozen whole blood, as isolated PBMCs, or as DNA extracted from either sample type. Sequenced: peripheral blood. The clonotype was recovered from a man younger than 40 with active or convalescent COVID-19. The chain is assembled from TRBV9 and TRBJ2-7, with the D segment identity uncertain. This receptor has the CDR3 CASSVAPQYEQYF. The nucleotide sequence reads TGTGCCAGCAGCGTAGCCCCTCAGTACGAGCAGTACTTC.